Listed below are T cell receptor beta chains from one sample, sequenced in a study of graft-versus-host responses after intestinal transplantation. Libraries were prepared by immunoSEQ multiplex PCR; TCRdb keeps only in-frame clonotypes and omits some of them. The table shows approximately 81,000 clones, with around 87% occurring only once. Their cognate antigens are unknown. Sequenced here: unstimulated CD8+ T cells sorted from spleen or lymph node cells, sampled before transplant. The receptors stem from a human donor who was the organ donor for an intestinal transplant. The CDR3 runs from the conserved cysteine through the conserved F or W. Fields, in order: clone size, V gene, D gene, J gene, CDR3 protein, CDR3 DNA. The D gene is left open where the match is weak. Only part of the rows carry a size: once, few, many, or a class if the clone is expanded.

>-|TRBV9|-|TRBJ2-6
CASSGNPTVSGANVLTF
TGTGCCAGCAGCGGAAACCCGACAGTGTCTGGGGCCAACGTCCTGACTTTC
>once|TRBV5-1|TRBD2|TRBJ2-3
CASSLDSGGPSFF
TGCGCCAGCAGTTTGGATAGCGGGGGGCCTTCGTTTTTT
>-|TRBV19|-|TRBJ1-2
CASSADGGIYGYTF
TGTGCCAGTAGTGCCGACGGGGGCATCTATGGCTACACCTTC
>-|TRBV30|-|TRBJ1-4
CAWSDSGGWEKLFF
TGTGCCTGGAGCGACTCCGGGGGCTGGGAAAAACTGTTTTTT
>few|TRBV4-2|-|TRBJ2-1
CASSQGGGDVGEQFF
TGTGCCAGCAGCCAAGGGGGCGGGGATGTGGGTGAGCAGTTCTTC
>-|TRBV5-1|-|TRBJ1-1
CASSLESVTGGTEAFF
TGCGCCAGCAGCTTGGAGAGCGTAACTGGGGGCACTGAAGCTTTCTTT
>-|TRBV28|-|TRBJ1-6
CASSSYLGQGVGNSPLHF
TGTGCCAGCAGTTCATACTTGGGGCAGGGAGTGGGAAATTCACCCCTCCACTTT
>-|TRBV7-9|-|TRBJ1-6
CASTPSMDPYNSPLHF
TGTGCCAGCACCCCCTCGATGGACCCCTATAATTCACCCCTCCACTTT
>once|TRBV5-1|-|TRBJ2-7
CASSLFAGATYVSVEQYF
TGCGCCAGCAGCTTGTTTGCAGGGGCGACTTACGTTTCGGTCGAGCAGTACTTC
>-|TRBV7-6|-|TRBJ2-7
CASSLPGLGEQYF
TGTGCCAGCAGCTTACCCGGGTTGGGTGAGCAGTACTTC
>-|TRBV7-9|-|TRBJ2-5
CASSPPGTHQETQYF
TGTGCCAGCAGCCCCCCCGGGACCCACCAAGAGACCCAGTACTTC
>-|TRBV7-3|TRBD2|TRBJ2-1
CASSLSPGLAGGNEQFF
TGTGCCAGCAGCTTAAGCCCGGGACTAGCGGGGGGGAATGAGCAGTTCTTC
>-|TRBV6-5|-|TRBJ1-6
CASSPPPARGSPLHF
TGTGCCAGCAGCCCCCCCCCGGCCAGAGGGTCACCCCTCCACTTT
>once|TRBV6-5|-|TRBJ2-7
CASRPDSKSYEQYF
TGTGCCAGCAGACCGGACAGTAAGTCCTACGAGCAGTACTTC
>-|TRBV27|-|TRBJ1-4
CASSLSGGREKLFF
TGTGCCAGCAGTTTATCAGGGGGACGTGAGAAACTGTTTTTT
>-|TRBV13|TRBD2|TRBJ2-2
CASSLAGGNTGELFF
TGTGCCAGCAGCCTTGCGGGGGGTAACACCGGGGAGCTGTTTTTT
>-|TRBV10-1|-|TRBJ1-3
CASELAAPQTISGNTIYF
TGCGCCAGCGAATTGGCAGCACCACAAACTATCTCTGGAAACACCATATATTTT
>once|TRBV5-6|-|TRBJ1-1
CAYSVGRGNTEAFF
TGTGCCTACTCTGTGGGACGAGGGAACACTGAAGCTTTCTTT
>few|TRBV7-9|TRBD1|TRBJ1-1
CASSLGTGNTEAFF
TGTGCCAGCAGCTTAGGGACAGGGAACACTGAAGCTTTCTTT
>-|TRBV4-3|-|TRBJ1-2
CASSQDDGGYNYGYTF
TGCGCCAGCAGCCAGGACGACGGAGGTTATAACTATGGCTACACCTTC
>-|TRBV7-6|-|TRBJ2-5
CASSPTTGIGQETQYF
TGTGCCAGCAGCCCTACGACAGGCATCGGCCAAGAGACCCAGTACTTC
>-|TRBV6-1|TRBD2|TRBJ2-1
CASSELAGGNNEQFF
TGTGCCAGCAGTGAACTGGCGGGGGGAAACAATGAGCAGTTCTTC
>-|TRBV9|-|TRBJ1-1
CASSRTRDDIEAFF
TGTGCCAGCAGCAGAACCCGGGACGATATTGAAGCTTTCTTT
>-|TRBV5-1|-|TRBJ1-1
CASSTSMNTEAFF
TGCGCCAGCAGCACATCAATGAACACTGAAGCTTTCTTT
>few|TRBV30|-|TRBJ2-7
CAWILAGVGEQYF
TGTGCCTGGATACTGGCAGGGGTAGGCGAGCAGTACTTC
>-|TRBV4-1|TRBD1|TRBJ1-3
CASSQWDSHSGNTIYF
TGCGCCAGCAGCCAGTGGGACAGCCACTCTGGAAACACCATATATTTT
>-|TRBV9|-|TRBJ1-2
CASSSNPSGGNYGYTF
TGTGCCAGCAGCTCTAATCCAAGCGGGGGTAACTATGGCTACACCTTC
>-|TRBV5-4|TRBD2|TRBJ2-1
CASSLAGGPGNEQFF
TGTGCCAGCAGCTTAGCGGGGGGGCCTGGTAATGAGCAGTTCTTC
>-|TRBV28|TRBD1|TRBJ2-3
CASSILVDRALDTQYF
TGTGCCAGCAGCATCTTAGTGGACAGGGCGCTTGATACGCAGTATTTT
>-|TRBV28|TRBD1|TRBJ1-3
CASSLGQGVNTIYF
TGTGCCAGCAGTTTAGGACAGGGGGTAAACACCATATATTTT
>-|TRBV2|-|TRBJ2-5
CASSSGWGDETQYF
TGTGCCAGCAGTTCAGGCTGGGGGGATGAGACCCAGTACTTC
>-|TRBV10-2|-|TRBJ1-1
CASSEGTYVNTEAFF
TGCGCCAGCAGTGAGGGCACCTACGTGAACACTGAAGCTTTCTTT
>once|TRBV28|-|TRBJ1-5
CASSLLTAAGNQPQHF
TGTGCCAGCAGTTTATTAACAGCAGCGGGCAATCAGCCCCAGCATTTT
>-|TRBV5-4|TRBD1|TRBJ1-1
CASSLYLQGEFKGVF
TGTGCCAGCAGCCTCTACCTACAGGGGGAGTTTAAGGGGGTCTTT
>-|TRBV6-1|-|TRBJ2-7
CASSEAWQIYTYEQYF
TGTGCCAGCAGTGAAGCGTGGCAGATTTATACCTACGAGCAGTACTTC
>-|TRBV15|-|TRBJ1-4
CATSKRVQGGEKLFF
TGTGCCACCTCAAAGAGGGTCCAGGGTGGGGAAAAACTGTTTTTT
>-|TRBV7-7|TRBD1|TRBJ2-3
CASSEGTGLTDTQYF
TGTGCCAGCAGCGAGGGGACAGGGCTTACAGATACGCAGTATTTT
>-|TRBV4-1|-|TRBJ1-1
CASSLVGGNTEAFF
TGCGCCAGCAGCCTTGTGGGGGGAAACACTGAAGCTTTCTTT
>-|TRBV9|-|TRBJ1-1
CASSSPLGTDRNTEAFF
TGTGCCAGCAGCTCACCACTAGGGACGGATAGGAACACTGAAGCTTTCTTT
>-|TRBV2|-|TRBJ2-3
CASSEGSASTDTQYF
TGTGCCAGCAGTGAGGGGTCAGCTAGCACAGATACGCAGTATTTT
>-|TRBV30|-|TRBJ1-5
CAWSETVLGNQPQHF
TGTGCCTGGAGTGAGACAGTCTTAGGGAATCAGCCCCAGCATTTT
>-|TRBV7-9|-|TRBJ1-1
CASSQGRVEAFF
TGTGCCAGCAGCCAGGGACGGGTAGAAGCTTTCTTT
>-|TRBV7-9|-|TRBJ2-1
CASSPWSIRANEQFF
TGTGCCAGCAGCCCATGGTCCATTCGAGCCAATGAGCAGTTCTTC
>-|TRBV5-1|-|TRBJ1-1
CASSPMPGAEAFF
TGCGCCAGCAGCCCTATGCCAGGGGCTGAAGCTTTCTTT
>-|TRBV6-5|-|TRBJ1-1
CATSRTLNTEAFF
TGTGCCACCAGCCGAACCCTTAACACTGAAGCTTTCTTT
>-|TRBV28|TRBD1|TRBJ2-7
CASSLSLGQGRYEQYF
TGTGCCAGCAGTTTATCCCTAGGACAGGGACGGTACGAGCAGTACTTC
>-|TRBV7-3|-|TRBJ2-5
CASSLTDSKQETQYF
TGTGCCAGCAGCTTAACGGACAGTAAGCAAGAGACCCAGTACTTC
>-|TRBV13|-|TRBJ2-1
CASSSPRNNEQFF
TGTGCCAGCAGCTCCCCAAGGAACAATGAGCAGTTCTTC
>-|TRBV5-1|TRBD1|TRBJ2-7
CASSELRQGYEQYF
TGCGCCAGCAGCGAATTAAGACAGGGCTACGAGCAGTACTTC
>-|TRBV27|TRBD2|TRBJ2-7
CASSLGTSVYEQYF
TGTGCCAGCAGTTTAGGGACTAGCGTTTACGAGCAGTACTTC
>-|TRBV2|-|TRBJ1-2
CASSDPGQMYGYTF
TGTGCCAGCAGTGATCCCGGACAGATGTATGGCTACACCTTC
>-|TRBV30|-|TRBJ2-1
CAWSEWGLANEQFF
TGTGCCTGGAGTGAGTGGGGTTTAGCAAATGAGCAGTTCTTC
>-|TRBV7-2|-|TRBJ2-7
CASSWDGSYEQYF
TGTGCCAGCAGCTGGGACGGCTCCTACGAGCAGTACTTC